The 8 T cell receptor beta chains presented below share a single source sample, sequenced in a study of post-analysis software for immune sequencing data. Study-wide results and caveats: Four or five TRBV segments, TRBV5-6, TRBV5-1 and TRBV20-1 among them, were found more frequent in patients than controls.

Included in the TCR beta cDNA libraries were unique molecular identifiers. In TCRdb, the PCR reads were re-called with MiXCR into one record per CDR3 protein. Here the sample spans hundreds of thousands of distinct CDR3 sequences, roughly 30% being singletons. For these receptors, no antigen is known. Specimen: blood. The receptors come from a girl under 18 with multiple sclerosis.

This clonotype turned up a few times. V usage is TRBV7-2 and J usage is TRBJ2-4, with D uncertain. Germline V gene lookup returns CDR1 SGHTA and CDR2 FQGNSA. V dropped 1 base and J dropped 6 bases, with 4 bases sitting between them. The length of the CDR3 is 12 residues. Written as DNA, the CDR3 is TGTGCCAGCAGCTTAGATACAAACATTCAGTACTTC. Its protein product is CASSLDTNIQYF.

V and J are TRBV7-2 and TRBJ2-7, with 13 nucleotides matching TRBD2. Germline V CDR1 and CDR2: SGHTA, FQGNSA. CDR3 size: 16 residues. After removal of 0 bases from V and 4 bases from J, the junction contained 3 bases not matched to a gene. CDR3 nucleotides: TGTGCCAGCAGCTTAGCTAGGACTAGCGGGAGATACGAGCAGTACTTC. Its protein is CASSLARTSGRYEQYF.

CDR3 coding DNA: TGTGCCAGCAGCTTGGCTTCCCAGGACTATGGCTACACCTTC. This gives the protein CASSLASQDYGYTF. The chain couples TRBV5-5 to TRBJ1-2; D ambiguous. Trimming stripped 0 bases from V and 3 bases from J, with 9 bases between. Germline-derived CDR1 and CDR2 are SGHKS and YYEKEE (reference sequence). The CDR3 is made up of 14 amino acids.

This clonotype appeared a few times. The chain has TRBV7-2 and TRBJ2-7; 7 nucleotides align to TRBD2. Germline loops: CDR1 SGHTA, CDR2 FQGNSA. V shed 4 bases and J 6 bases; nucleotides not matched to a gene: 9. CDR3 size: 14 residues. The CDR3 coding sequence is TGTGCCAGCAGCTCGATCGCGGGGGTTAGCGAGCAGTACTTC. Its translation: CASSSIAGVSEQYF.

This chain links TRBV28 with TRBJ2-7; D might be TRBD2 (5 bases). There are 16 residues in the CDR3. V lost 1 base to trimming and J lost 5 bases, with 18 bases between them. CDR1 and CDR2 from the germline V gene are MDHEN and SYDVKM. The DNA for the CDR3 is TGTGCCAGCAGTTTATATGGGCCGGGAAACAGAGACGAGCAGTACTTC. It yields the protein CASSLYGPGNRDEQYF.

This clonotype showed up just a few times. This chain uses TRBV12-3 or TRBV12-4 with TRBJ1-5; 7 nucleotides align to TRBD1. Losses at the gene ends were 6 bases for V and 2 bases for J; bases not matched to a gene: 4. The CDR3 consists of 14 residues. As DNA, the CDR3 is TGTGCCAGCAGGACAGGGTTCGGCAATCAGCCCCAGCATTTT. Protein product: CASRTGFGNQPQHF.

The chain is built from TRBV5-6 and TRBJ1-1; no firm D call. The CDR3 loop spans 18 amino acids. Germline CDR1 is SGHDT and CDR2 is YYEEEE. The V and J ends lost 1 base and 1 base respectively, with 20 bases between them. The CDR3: CASSLLLYGRMANTEAFF. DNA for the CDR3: TGTGCCAGCAGCTTGCTTCTATACGGCAGGATGGCGAACACTGAAGCTTTCTTT.

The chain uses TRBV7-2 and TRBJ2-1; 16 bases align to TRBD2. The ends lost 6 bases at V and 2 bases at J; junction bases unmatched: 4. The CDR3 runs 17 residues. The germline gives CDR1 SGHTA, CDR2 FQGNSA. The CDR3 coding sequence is TGTGCCAGCAGTCTCGGGACTAGCGGGAGGGCCTACAATGAGCAGTTCTTC. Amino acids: CASSLGTSGRAYNEQFF.